Listed below are T cell receptor beta chains from one sample, sequenced in a study of T-cell reconstitution after alpha-beta-depleted transplantation in children. Each CDR3 protein is one row after TCRdb ran MiXCR on the PCR reads. The repertoire consists of around 270,000 distinct CDR3 sequences, with 10% occurring once and the leading ten covering about 8%. Here the sequenced sample was PBMCs, taken before TCRalphabeta/CD19-depleted stem cell transplant. These receptors all stem from a boy less than two years old with acute myeloid leukemia, due to receive a stem cell transplant. The CDR3 runs from the conserved cysteine through the conserved F or W.

J gene | V gene | CDR3 protein
TRBJ2-1 | TRBV27 | CASTQAGGPNEQFF
TRBJ2-2 | TRBV10-3 | CAISSSGTGVETGELFF
TRBJ2-7 | TRBV12-3/TRBV12-4 | CASSLGLPSSYEQYF
TRBJ2-3 | TRBV2 | CASSASGVQYF
TRBJ2-7 | TRBV5-1 | CASTPSPGTPYEQYF
TRBJ2-5 | TRBV5-5 | CASSGLAAGTQYF
TRBJ2-4 | TRBV27 | CASSPPGGGQYF
TRBJ2-2 | TRBV2 | CASNSRAANTGELFF
TRBJ2-4 | TRBV20-1 | CSARDRYGGGKNIQYF
TRBJ2-3 | TRBV4-2 | CASSQGAGTTDTQYF
TRBJ2-1 | TRBV11-1 | CASSLGVAGINNEQFF
TRBJ2-7 | TRBV3-1 | CASSHVTGAYEQYF
TRBJ2-1 | TRBV24-1 | CATSDWGQGDEQFF
TRBJ2-7 | TRBV6-1 | CASRDTTSSYEQYF
TRBJ1-6 | TRBV20-1 | CSAPGTGGNGSPLHF
TRBJ2-5 | TRBV2 | CASSDDTKETQYF
TRBJ1-1 | TRBV7-9 | CASREDRGYNTEAFF
TRBJ2-1 | TRBV27 | CASSLRLAGTYNERFF
TRBJ2-3 | TRBV5-1 | CASSPTSGVSADTQYF
TRBJ1-2 | TRBV9 | CASSIGTGASPNYGYTF
TRBJ2-1 | TRBV4-3 | CASSQVAGGYNEQFF
TRBJ2-7 | TRBV20-1 | CSASGMGTGRAYEQYF
TRBJ1-4 | TRBV7-8 | CASSLEGTPREKLFF
TRBJ2-1 | TRBV7-9 | CASSPRLAAYNEQFF
TRBJ2-1 | TRBV24-1 | CATSDPTRGSYNEQFF
TRBJ2-7 | TRBV5-1 | CASGRDSAYEQYF
TRBJ1-6 | TRBV19 | CASSFQGQNSPLHF
TRBJ1-1 | TRBV28 | CASSFGPEAFF
TRBJ1-2 | TRBV7-9 | CASSFLQGPNNYGYTF
TRBJ2-2 | TRBV28 | CASSRDRLNTWDLFF
TRBJ1-2 | TRBV9 | CASSVEGYGYGYTF
TRBJ2-3 | TRBV2 | CASRLAAITDTQYF
TRBJ2-7 | TRBV5-1 | CASSEGLAPYEQYF
TRBJ1-5 | TRBV6-1 | CASSDGQGVQPQHF
TRBJ2-3 | TRBV28 | CASSHTSGDTDTQYF
TRBJ2-2 | TRBV7-9 | CASSRSRDTGELFF
TRBJ1-5 | TRBV28 | CASSQNRAHYSNQPQHF
TRBJ1-2 | TRBV20-1 | CSARGGSYGYTF
TRBJ2-2 | TRBV28 | CASKVLGTGELFF
TRBJ2-6 | TRBV11-1 | CASSLYTGRPSGANVLTF
TRBJ1-2 | TRBV12-3/TRBV12-4 | CASTEQGGGSGYTF
TRBJ2-3 | TRBV13 | CASSPGLAGMNTQYF